The sample holds many counts of the clone carrying this T cell receptor beta chain. The antigen remains undetermined. The data stem from a study of regulatory T cells in long-lasting Graves disease. Notes on the study in general: Patients with persistent disease shared over 2,500 public clonotypes, outpacing the roughly 870 shared by new patients.

Investigators prepared the TCR beta libraries by applying iRepertoire HTBI primers and Arm-PCR of CDR3 regions. TCRdb called the multiplex PCR reads again in MiXCR, with one record for every CDR3 protein. This repertoire shows 300,000 to 400,000 distinct CDR3 sequences, 15% to 20% found once; its top ten account for about 36%. Time point specified: newly diagnosed GD, antithyroid drugs for less than 3 months. TCR sequences were obtained from RNA taken from PBMCs. V gave up 7 bases and J gave up 3 bases, with 15 bases separating them. The CDR3 extends over 14 amino acids. Germline-derived CDR1 and CDR2 are LGHDT and YNNKEL (reference sequence).

The chain recombines TRBV3-1 with TRBJ1-2; D might be TRBD1 (5 bases). The input for sequencing was peripheral blood mononuclear cells (PBMCs), taken at new diagnosis, from a patient treated with antithyroid drugs. This receptor was obtained from a female donor with Graves disease. CDR3 nucleotide sequence: TGTGCCAGCACCTTGGGGGGTGACGACTATGGCTACACCTTC. It encodes CASTLGGDDYGYTF.